This TCR beta chain came from a study of T cells in localized non-small cell lung cancer. Unmatched junction bases numbered 11, after V lost 4 bases and J lost 2 bases. The CDR3 consists of 17 residues. The V gene's germline CDR1 is MGHDK and CDR2 SYGVNS. The repertoire was sequenced with immunoSEQ multiplex PCR; TCRdb's copy has only in-frame clones and lacks some. The table has about 82,000 clones, roughly 80% seen once. The sequence derives from a man aged 40 to 70 with stage II squamous cell lung carcinoma. The chain has TRBV25-1 and TRBJ2-7; 10 positions match TRBD2. The input for sequencing was PBMCs, taken before any cancer treatment. CDR3 region: CASSVWQREGRAYEQYF. The CDR3 DNA is TGTGCCAGCAGTGTTTGGCAGCGGGAGGGCCGGGCCTACGAGCAGTACTTC.